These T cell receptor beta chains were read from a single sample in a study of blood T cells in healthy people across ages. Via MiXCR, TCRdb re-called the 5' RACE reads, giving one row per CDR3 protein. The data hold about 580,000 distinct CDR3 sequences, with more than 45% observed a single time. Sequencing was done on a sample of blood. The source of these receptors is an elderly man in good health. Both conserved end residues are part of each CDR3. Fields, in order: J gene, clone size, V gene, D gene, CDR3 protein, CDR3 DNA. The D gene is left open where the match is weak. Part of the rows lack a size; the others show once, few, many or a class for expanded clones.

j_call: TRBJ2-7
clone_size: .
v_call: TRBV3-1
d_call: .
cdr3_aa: CASSQDQEGRGLSYEQYF
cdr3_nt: TGTGCCAGCAGCCAAGATCAGGAAGGAAGGGGTTTATCCTACGAGCAGTACTTC

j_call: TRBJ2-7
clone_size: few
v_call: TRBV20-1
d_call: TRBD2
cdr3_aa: CSALKGLAGYEQYF
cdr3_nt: TGCAGTGCTCTAAAGGGACTAGCGGGGTACGAGCAGTACTTC

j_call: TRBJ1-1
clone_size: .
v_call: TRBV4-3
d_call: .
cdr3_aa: CASSQESAQKVPEAFF
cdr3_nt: TGCGCCAGCAGCCAAGAATCCGCACAGAAGGTCCCTGAAGCTTTTTTT

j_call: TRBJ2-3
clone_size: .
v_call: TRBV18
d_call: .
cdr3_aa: CASSLGTRPDTQYF
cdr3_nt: TGTGCCAGCTCCCTCGGGACCCGTCCAGATACGCAGTATTTT

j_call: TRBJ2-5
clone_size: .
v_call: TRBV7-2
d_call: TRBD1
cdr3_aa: CASSLQTGLGETQYF
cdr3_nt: TGTGCCAGCAGCTTACAGACAGGGCTCGGGGAGACCCAGTACTTC

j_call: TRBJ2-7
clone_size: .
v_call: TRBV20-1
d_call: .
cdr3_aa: CSAKDLGGVNHEQYF
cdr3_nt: TGCAGTGCTAAGGACTTGGGCGGGGTGAATCACGAGCAGTACTTC

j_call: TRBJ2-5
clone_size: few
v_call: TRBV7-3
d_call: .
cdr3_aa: CASSLTSEHTQYF
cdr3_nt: TGTGCCAGCAGCTTAACGTCAGAACATACCCAGTACTTC

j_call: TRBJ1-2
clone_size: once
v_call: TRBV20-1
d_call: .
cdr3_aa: CSATWEGGYGYTF
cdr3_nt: TGCAGTGCGACTTGGGAGGGCGGCTATGGCTACACCTTC

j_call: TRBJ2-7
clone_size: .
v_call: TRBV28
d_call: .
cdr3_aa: CASVGGAQGLRYEQYF
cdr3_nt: TGTGCCAGCGTTGGGGGGGCTCAGGGGTTGAGATACGAGCAGTACTTC

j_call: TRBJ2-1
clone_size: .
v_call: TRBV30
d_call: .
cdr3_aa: CAWSPSAGNYEQFF
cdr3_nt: TGTGCCTGGAGTCCCAGCGCAGGGAACTACGAGCAGTTCTTC

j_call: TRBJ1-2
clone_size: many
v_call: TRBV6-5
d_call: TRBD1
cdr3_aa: CASSPTGDLRLRGYTF
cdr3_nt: TGTGCCAGCAGCCCGACAGGGGACTTACGTTTAAGGGGCTACACCTTC

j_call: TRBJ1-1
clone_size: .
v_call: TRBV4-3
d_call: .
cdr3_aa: CASSQDLMNTEAFF
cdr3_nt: TGCGCCAGCAGCCAAGATCTAATGAACACTGAAGCTTTCTTT

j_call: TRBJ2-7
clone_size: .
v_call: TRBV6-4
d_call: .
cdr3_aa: CASSAIPCVRSNRTYEQYF
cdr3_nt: TGTGCCAGCAGTGCCATCCCTTGTGTTCGCAGCAACAGAACCTACGAGCAGTACTTC

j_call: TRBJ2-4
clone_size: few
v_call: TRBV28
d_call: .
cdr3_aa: CASSPQVGQQYF
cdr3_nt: TGTGCCAGCAGCCCCCAAGTAGGGCAGCAGTACTTC

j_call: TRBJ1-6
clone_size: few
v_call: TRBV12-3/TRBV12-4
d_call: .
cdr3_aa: CASTPSQGYSPLHF
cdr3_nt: TGTGCCAGCACCCCGTCACAGGGTTACTCACCCCTCCACTTT